Reported below is one T cell receptor (beta chain). Antigen unknown. These data originate in a study of cytomegalovirus exposure and HLA in healthy donors. The study's findings and limits: In a later analysis, the majority of CMV-associated beta chains seemingly showed HLA restriction. Donor immune exposure was known only as CMV serostatus. Cytomegalovirus-associated TCR beta chains were listed, numbering some 170. The analysis excluded some indistinguishable V segments, including TRBV6-2 and TRBV6-3.

Primers for the PCR totalled 60 Vbeta and 13 Jbeta. TCRdb keeps only in-frame clones here, not all; method: immunoSEQ multiplex PCR. The data hold about 78,000 clones, with roughly 63% observed a single time. This CDR3 contains 16 residues. In germline, CDR1 is SNHLY, CDR2 FYNNEI. V shed 1 base and J 5 bases; nucleotides not matched to a gene: 4. The sequence was collected from a man aged 30 to 45 in good health and CMV-seropositive. This rearrangement joins TRBV2 to TRBJ2-3, with 12 positions matching TRBD2. The material sequenced was PBMCs. The DNA for the CDR3 is TGTGCCAGCAGTGAAGGACTAGCGGGAGTACGAGATACGCAGTATTTT. Encoded protein: CASSEGLAGVRDTQYF.